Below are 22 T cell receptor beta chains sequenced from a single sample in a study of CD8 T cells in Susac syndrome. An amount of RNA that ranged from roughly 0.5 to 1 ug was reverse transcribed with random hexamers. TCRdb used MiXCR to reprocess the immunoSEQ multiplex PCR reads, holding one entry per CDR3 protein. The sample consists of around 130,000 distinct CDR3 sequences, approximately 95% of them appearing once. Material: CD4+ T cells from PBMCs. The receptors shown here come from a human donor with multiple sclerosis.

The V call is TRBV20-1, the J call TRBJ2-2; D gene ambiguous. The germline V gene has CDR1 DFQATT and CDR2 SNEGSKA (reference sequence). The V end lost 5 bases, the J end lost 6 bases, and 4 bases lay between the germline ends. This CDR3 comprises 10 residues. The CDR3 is CSAEAGELFF. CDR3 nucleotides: TGCAGTGCTGAGGCCGGGGAGCTGTTTTTT.

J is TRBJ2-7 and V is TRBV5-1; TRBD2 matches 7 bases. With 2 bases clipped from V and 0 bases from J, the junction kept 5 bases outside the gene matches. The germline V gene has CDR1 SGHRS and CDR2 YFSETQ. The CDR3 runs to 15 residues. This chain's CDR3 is CASSLLASGSYEQYF. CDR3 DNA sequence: TGCGCCAGCAGCTTACTAGCGTCTGGCTCCTACGAGCAGTACTTC.

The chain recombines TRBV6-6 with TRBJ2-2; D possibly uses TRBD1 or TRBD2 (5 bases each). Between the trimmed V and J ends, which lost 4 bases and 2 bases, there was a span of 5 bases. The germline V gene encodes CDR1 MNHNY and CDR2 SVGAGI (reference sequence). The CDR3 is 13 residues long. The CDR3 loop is CASSWDNTGELFF. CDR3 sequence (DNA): TGTGCCAGCAGTTGGGACAACACCGGGGAGCTGTTTTTT.

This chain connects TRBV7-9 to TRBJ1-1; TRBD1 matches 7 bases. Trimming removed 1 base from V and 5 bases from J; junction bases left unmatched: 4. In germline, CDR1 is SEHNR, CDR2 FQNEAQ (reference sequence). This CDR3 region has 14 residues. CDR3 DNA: TGTGCCAGCAGCTTAGAGGGACAGACTACTGAAGCTTTCTTT. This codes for CASSLEGQTTEAFF.

The CDR3 reads CSAGTTGGGTEAFF. The DNA for the CDR3 is TGCAGTGCTGGTACGACAGGGGGGGGCACTGAAGCTTTCTTT. V gene TRBV20-1 combines with J gene TRBJ1-1, with 9 bases that match TRBD1. There are 14 residues in the CDR3. The V gene's germline CDR1 is DFQATT and CDR2 SNEGSKA (reference sequence). The V segment lost 5 bases and the J segment 4 bases; nucleotides outside the gene matches: 8.

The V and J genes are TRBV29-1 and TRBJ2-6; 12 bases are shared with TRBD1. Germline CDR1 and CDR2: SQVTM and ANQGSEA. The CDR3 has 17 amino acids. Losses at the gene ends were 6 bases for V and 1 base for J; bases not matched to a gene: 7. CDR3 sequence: CSVPGTGGYSGANVLTF. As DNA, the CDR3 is TGCAGCGTCCCCGGGACAGGGGGCTATTCTGGGGCCAACGTCCTGACTTTC.

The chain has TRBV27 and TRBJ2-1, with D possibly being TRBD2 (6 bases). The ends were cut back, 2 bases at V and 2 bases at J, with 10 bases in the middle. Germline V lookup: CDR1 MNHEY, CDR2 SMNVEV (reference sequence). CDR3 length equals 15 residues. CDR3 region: CASSLPSEAYNEQFF. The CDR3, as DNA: TGTGCCAGCAGTTTACCTAGCGAGGCCTACAATGAGCAGTTCTTC.

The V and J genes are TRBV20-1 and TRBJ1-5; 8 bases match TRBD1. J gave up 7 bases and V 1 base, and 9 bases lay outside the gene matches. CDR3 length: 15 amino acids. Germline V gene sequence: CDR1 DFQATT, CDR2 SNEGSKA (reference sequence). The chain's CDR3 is CSARVAGGSGQPQHF. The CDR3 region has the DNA TGCAGTGCTAGAGTAGCAGGGGGCTCGGGACAGCCCCAGCATTTT.

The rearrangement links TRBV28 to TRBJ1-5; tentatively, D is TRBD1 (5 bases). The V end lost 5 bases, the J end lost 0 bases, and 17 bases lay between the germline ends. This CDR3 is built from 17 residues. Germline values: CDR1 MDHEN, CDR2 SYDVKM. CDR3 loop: CASSPGTAKFSNQPQHF. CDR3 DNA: TGTGCCAGCAGTCCCGGGACTGCCAAATTTAGCAATCAGCCCCAGCATTTT. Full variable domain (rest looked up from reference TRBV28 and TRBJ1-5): DVKVTQSSRYLVKRTGEKVFLECVQDMDHENMFWYRQDPGLGLRLIYFSYDVKMKEKGDIPEGYSVSREKKERFSLILESASTNQTSMYLCASSPGTAKFSNQPQHFGDGTRLSIL.

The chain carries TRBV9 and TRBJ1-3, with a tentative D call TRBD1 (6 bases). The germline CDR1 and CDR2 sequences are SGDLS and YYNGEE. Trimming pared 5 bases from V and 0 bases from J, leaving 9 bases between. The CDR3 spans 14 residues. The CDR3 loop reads CASSPGVSGNTIYF. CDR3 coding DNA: TGTGCCAGCAGTCCAGGGGTCTCTGGAAACACCATATATTTT. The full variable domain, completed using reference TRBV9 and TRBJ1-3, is DSGVTQTPKHLITATGQRVTLRCSPRSGDLSVYWYQQSLDQGLQFLIQYYNGEERAKGNILERFSAQQFPDLHSELNLSSLELGDSALYFCASSPGVSGNTIYFGEGSWLTVV.

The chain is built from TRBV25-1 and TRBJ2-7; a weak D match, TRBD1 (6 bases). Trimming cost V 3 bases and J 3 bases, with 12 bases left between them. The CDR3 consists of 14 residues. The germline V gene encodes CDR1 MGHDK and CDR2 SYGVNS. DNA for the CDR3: TGTGCCAGCAGTGAGGTAGGCAGGGGCTACGAGCAGTACTTC. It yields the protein CASSEVGRGYEQYF.

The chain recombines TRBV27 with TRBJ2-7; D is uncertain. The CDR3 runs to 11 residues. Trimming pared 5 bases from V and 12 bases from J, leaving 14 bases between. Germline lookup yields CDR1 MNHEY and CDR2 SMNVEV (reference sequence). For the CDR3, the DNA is TGTGCCAGCAGTCTCAAAAACGAGTGGTACTTC. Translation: CASSLKNEWYF.

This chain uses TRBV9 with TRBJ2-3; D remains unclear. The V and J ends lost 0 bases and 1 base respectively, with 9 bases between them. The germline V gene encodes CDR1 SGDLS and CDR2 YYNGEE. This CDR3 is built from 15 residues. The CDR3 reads CASSVAGLGTDTQYF. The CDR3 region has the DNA TGTGCCAGCAGCGTAGCAGGTCTGGGCACAGATACGCAGTATTTT.

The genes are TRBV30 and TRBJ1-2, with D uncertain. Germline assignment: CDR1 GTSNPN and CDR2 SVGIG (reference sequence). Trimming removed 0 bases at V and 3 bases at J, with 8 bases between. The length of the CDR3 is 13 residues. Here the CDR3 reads CAWSVLRDYGYTF. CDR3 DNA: TGTGCCTGGAGTGTACTACGTGACTATGGCTACACCTTC.

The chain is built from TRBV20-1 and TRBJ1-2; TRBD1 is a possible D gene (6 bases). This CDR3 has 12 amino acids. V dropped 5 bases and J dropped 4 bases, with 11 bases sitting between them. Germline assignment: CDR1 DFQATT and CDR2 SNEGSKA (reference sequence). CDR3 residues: CSAYKGGYGYTF. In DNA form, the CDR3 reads TGCAGTGCTTATAAGGGGGGCTATGGCTACACCTTC.

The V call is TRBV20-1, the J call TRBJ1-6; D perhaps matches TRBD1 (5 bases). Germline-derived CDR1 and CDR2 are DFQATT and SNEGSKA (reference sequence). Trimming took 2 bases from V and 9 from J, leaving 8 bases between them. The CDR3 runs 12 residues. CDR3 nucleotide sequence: TGCAGTGCTAGACCTGGGGGTTCACCCCTCCACTTT. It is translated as CSARPGGSPLHF.

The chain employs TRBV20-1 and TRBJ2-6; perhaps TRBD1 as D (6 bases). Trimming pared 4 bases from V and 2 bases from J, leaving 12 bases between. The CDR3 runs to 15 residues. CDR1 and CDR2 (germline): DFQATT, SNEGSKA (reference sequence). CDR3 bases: TGCAGTGCTACCACAGGGCCGGCTGGGGCCAACGTCCTGACTTTC. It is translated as CSATTGPAGANVLTF.

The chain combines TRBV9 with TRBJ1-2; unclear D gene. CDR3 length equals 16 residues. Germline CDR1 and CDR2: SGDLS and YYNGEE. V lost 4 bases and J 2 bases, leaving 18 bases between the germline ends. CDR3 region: CASSRFTDGRNYGYTF. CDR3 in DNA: TGTGCCAGCAGCCGGTTTACCGACGGCCGAAACTATGGCTACACCTTC. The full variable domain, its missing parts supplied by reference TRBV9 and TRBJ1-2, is DSGVTQTPKHLITATGQRVTLRCSPRSGDLSVYWYQQSLDQGLQFLIQYYNGEERAKGNILERFSAQQFPDLHSELNLSSLELGDSALYFCASSRFTDGRNYGYTFGSGTRLTVV.

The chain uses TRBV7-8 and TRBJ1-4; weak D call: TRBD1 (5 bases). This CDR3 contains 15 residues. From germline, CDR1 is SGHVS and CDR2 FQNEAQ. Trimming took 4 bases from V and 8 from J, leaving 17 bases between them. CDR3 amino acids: CASSSRSGLGEKLFF. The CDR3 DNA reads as TGTGCCAGCAGCTCCCGGTCAGGGTTGGGGGAAAAACTGTTTTTT.

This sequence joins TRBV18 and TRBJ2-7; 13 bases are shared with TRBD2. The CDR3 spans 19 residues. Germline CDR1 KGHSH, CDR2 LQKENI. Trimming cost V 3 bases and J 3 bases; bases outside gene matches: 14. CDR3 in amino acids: CASSPLRLAGGQRRYEQYF. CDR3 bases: TGTGCCAGCTCACCTCTAAGACTAGCGGGAGGCCAACGACGCTACGAGCAGTACTTC.

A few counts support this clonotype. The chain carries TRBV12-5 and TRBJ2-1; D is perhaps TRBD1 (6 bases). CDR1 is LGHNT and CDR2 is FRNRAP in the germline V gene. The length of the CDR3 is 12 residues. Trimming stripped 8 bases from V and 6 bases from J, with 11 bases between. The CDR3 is CASSVGGNEQFF. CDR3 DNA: TGTGCTAGTTCCGTAGGGGGCAATGAGCAGTTCTTC. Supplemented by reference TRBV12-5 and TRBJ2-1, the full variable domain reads DARVTQTPRHKVTEMGQEVTMRCQPILGHNTVFWYRQTMMQGLELLAYFRNRAPLDDSGMPKDRFSAEMPDATLATLKIQPSEPRDSAVYFCASSVGGNEQFFGPGTRLTVL.

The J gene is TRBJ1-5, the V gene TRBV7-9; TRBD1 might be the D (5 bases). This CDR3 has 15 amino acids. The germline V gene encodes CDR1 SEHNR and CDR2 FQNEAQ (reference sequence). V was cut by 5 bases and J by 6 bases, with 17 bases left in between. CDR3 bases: TGTGCCAGCAGCCCAGTCGGGGGTTTCTCTCAGCCCCAGCATTTT. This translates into CASSPVGGFSQPQHF.